This TCR beta chain was identified in a study of CD8 T cells in ankylosing spondylitis. Study-level results: Prior literature has documented some motif variants in synovial fluid and blood from reactive arthritis.

TCRdb itself ran the 5' RACE reads through MiXCR, one entry per CDR3 protein. Among under 250,000 distinct CDR3 sequences listed, around a quarter were seen once. About this clonotype: Its antigen is not known.

The specimen was blood, either unsorted or a sorted T cell fraction (not recorded which). This TCR was sampled from a male donor with ankylosing spondylitis or in good health (not recorded which).

CDR3 sequence: CASSFQAGDGHSPLHF. CDR3 sequence (DNA): TGTGCCAGCAGTTTTCAGGCAGGGGATGGGCATTCACCCCTCCACTTT. V is TRBV6-5 and J is TRBJ1-6; possible D gene TRBD1, 6 bases. From germline, CDR1 is MNHEY and CDR2 SVGAGI. Trimming removed 4 bases from V and 8 bases from J, with 18 bases in between. This CDR3 has 16 amino acids.